This TCR beta chain was found in a study of beta chain features in type 1 diabetes. A single heparinised draw of approximately 110 mL on average was taken per donor. About this clone itself: Antigen specificity is unknown.

Germline values: CDR1 MNHNY, CDR2 SVGAGI (reference sequence). CDR3 size: 15 residues. V was pared by 6 bases and J by 4 bases, with 7 bases of the junction left unmatched. Sequenced material consisted of expressed TCRB transcripts (all of the isolated RNA was reverse transcribed). The protocol was immunoSEQ multiplex PCR, while the TCRdb copy is restricted to in-frame clones and leaves out a portion. Of hundreds of thousands of clones in the sample, 13% to 15% are singletons; the top ten hold about 0.03%. Study-level points and caveats: Shorter TCRB CDR3s, moderately but significantly so, marked every one of the four CD4+ subsets in Type 1 diabetes patients.

The chain joins TRBV6-6 to TRBJ1-3; the match to TRBD1 covers 9 bases. This TCR was sampled from a middle-aged woman in good health. Specimen: naive CD4+ T cells from blood. Written as DNA, the CDR3 is TGTGCCAGCAGAAAACAGGGGGCTACGGGAAACACCATATATTTT. It specifies CASRKQGATGNTIYF.